This TCR beta chain was observed in a study of CD8 T cells in ankylosing spondylitis. Study-level findings and limits: CD8+ disease-linked clones were present at relatively low frequencies in blood. Prior literature has documented some motif variants in synovial fluid and blood from reactive arthritis. Matched synovial fluid from ankylosing spondylitis patients was reported to be enriched for disease-linked clones.

As regards this clonotype: Its specificity is not known.

TCRdb processed the 5' RACE reads anew with MiXCR; each CDR3 protein has one entry. The table has 200,000 to 250,000 distinct CDR3 sequences, over 9.5% seen once. CDR3 length: 13 amino acids. Germline CDR1 LNHNV, CDR2 YYDKDF (reference sequence). Trimming cost V 5 bases and J 10 bases, with 17 bases left between them. This receptor was identified in a male donor with ankylosing spondylitis or in good health (not recorded which). The sequenced material came from blood, either unsorted or a sorted T cell fraction (not recorded which). The V call is TRBV15, the J call TRBJ1-1; the D is unclear. CDR3 amino acids: CATSPGRRLLAFF. The CDR3 region has the DNA TGTGCCACCAGCCCAGGCCGCCGCCTCTTAGCTTTCTTT.